The 16 T cell receptor beta chains given below trace back to one sample, sequenced in a study of cytomegalovirus exposure and HLA in healthy donors. The PCR was carried out with 60 Vbeta primers and 13 Jbeta primers. The assay was immunoSEQ multiplex PCR, and TCRdb's table has in-frame clones only and misses some. The sample holds about 120,000 clones, around 75% seen once. The sequenced material came from PBMCs. The receptors were sampled from a woman aged 40 to 50 in good health and CMV-seropositive.

V is TRBV5-1 and J is TRBJ1-1; D not certain. This CDR3 region has 12 residues. CDR1 is SGHRS and CDR2 is YFSETQ in the germline V gene. Trimming removed 2 bases at V and 5 bases at J, with 7 bases between. For the CDR3, the DNA is TGCGCCAGCAGCTTCGGGTCGACTGAAGCTTTCTTT. Translated: CASSFGSTEAFF.

The rearrangement uses TRBV28 and TRBJ1-2; D call uncertain. This CDR3 has 13 amino acids. With 7 bases removed from V and 5 bases from J, the gap between germline ends came to 14 bases. Germline V gene lookup returns CDR1 MDHEN and CDR2 SYDVKM. The CDR3 DNA follows: TGTGCCAGCACCCTTTTGGGCCCTTATGGCTACACCTTC. Its protein is CASTLLGPYGYTF.

This clone has only a few counts. The J gene is TRBJ1-6, the V gene TRBV7-9; 8 bases match TRBD1. CDR1 SEHNR and CDR2 FQNEAQ come from the germline V gene (reference sequence). V lost 5 bases to trimming and J lost 6 bases; unmatched junction nucleotides: 3. CDR3 length: 14 amino acids. The CDR3 loop reads CASSPTGVNSPLHF. The CDR3 DNA is TGTGCCAGCAGCCCGACAGGGGTTAATTCACCCCTCCACTTT.

The chain employs TRBV5-1 and TRBJ2-1, with 7 bases that match TRBD1. CDR3 length equals 16 residues. V lost 3 bases to trimming and J lost 4 bases; unmatched junction nucleotides: 10. The germline V gene encodes CDR1 SGHRS and CDR2 YFSETQ. CDR3 coding DNA: TGCGCCAGCAGCTCCAAGTATGGGACAGCTTACAATGAGCAGTTCTTC. Its protein is CASSSKYGTAYNEQFF. Supplemented by reference TRBV5-1 and TRBJ2-1, the full variable domain reads KAGVTQTPRYLIKTRGQQVTLSCSPISGHRSVSWYQQTPGQGLQFLFEYFSETQRNKGNFPGRFSGRQFSNSRSEMNVSTLELGDSALYLCASSSKYGTAYNEQFFGPGTRLTVL.

This clone was counted a single time. This chain connects TRBV5-1 to TRBJ1-1; D remains unclear. V lost 3 bases, J lost 2 bases, and 11 bases lay in between. The length of the CDR3 is 14 residues. Germline values: CDR1 SGHRS, CDR2 YFSETQ. The CDR3 spells CASSSGSFNTEAFF. Here the CDR3 DNA reads TGCGCCAGCAGCTCGGGGTCTTTTAACACTGAAGCTTTCTTT.

The chain joins TRBV5-1 to TRBJ2-1; D possibly corresponds to TRBD1 (7 bases). V lost 0 bases, J lost 10 bases, and 17 bases lay in between. This CDR3 contains 15 residues. Germline V gives CDR1 SGHRS, CDR2 YFSETQ. The CDR3 DNA reads TGCGCCAGCAGCTTGGCCGGGCAGGGGGGCAGCGAGCAGTTCTTC. Encoded protein: CASSLAGQGGSEQFF.

The CDR3 region is CASSFGQGEAFF. The CDR3 DNA is TGTGCCAGCAGCTTCGGACAGGGGGAAGCTTTCTTT. The chain combines TRBV5-6 with TRBJ1-1; TRBD1 matches 9 bases. The germline V gene has CDR1 SGHDT and CDR2 YYEEEE. V trimming: 2 bases; J trimming: 8 bases; junction bases outside the gene matches: 1. The CDR3 has 12 residues. Full variable domain (outside the CDR3, taken from reference TRBV5-6 and TRBJ1-1): DAGVTQSPTHLIKTRGQQVTLRCSPKSGHDTVSWYQQALGQGPQFIFQYYEEEERQRGNFPDRFSGHQFPNYSSELNVNALLLGDSALYLCASSFGQGEAFFGQGTRLTVV.

The J gene is TRBJ2-5, the V gene TRBV30, with D maybe TRBD1 (6 bases). With 0 bases removed from V and 4 bases from J, the gap between germline ends came to 18 bases. This CDR3 spans 16 amino acids. CDR1 is GTSNPN, CDR2 SVGIG, per germline (reference sequence). The chain's CDR3 is CAWSVEDRNLRETQYF. The CDR3, as DNA: TGTGCCTGGAGTGTAGAGGACAGAAACCTACGAGAGACCCAGTACTTC.

This sequence joins TRBV7-9 and TRBJ2-7; 11 positions match TRBD2. The junction had 12 bases not matched to a gene; V was cut back by 5 bases and J by 3 bases. This CDR3 is built from 17 residues. Germline CDR1 SEHNR, CDR2 FQNEAQ (reference sequence). CDR3 amino acids: CASSATGRTSGYYEQYF. The CDR3 bases are TGTGCCAGCAGCGCTACGGGCCGGACTAGCGGGTACTACGAGCAGTACTTC.

The V and J genes are TRBV7-2 and TRBJ2-3; a possible D gene is TRBD2 (6 bases). In germline, CDR1 is SGHTA, CDR2 FQGNSA. V was cut by 5 bases and J by 5 bases, with 20 bases left in between. The CDR3 sequence is 16 residues long. The CDR3 sequence: CASSLPWRGARDTQYF. The CDR3 DNA reads as TGTGCCAGCAGCCTCCCCTGGCGGGGCGCGAGAGATACGCAGTATTTT.

The rearrangement links TRBV27 to TRBJ2-7, with D perhaps TRBD1 (6 bases). Germline V CDR1 and CDR2: MNHEY, SMNVEV (reference sequence). The V and J ends lost 3 bases and 2 bases respectively, with 14 bases between them. The CDR3 is made up of 15 amino acids. The CDR3 loop reads CASSFETGRTYEQYF. DNA of the CDR3: TGTGCCAGCAGTTTTGAGACAGGACGAACCTACGAGCAGTACTTC.

The CDR3 is CASSYFRGNYEQYF. The CDR3 DNA reads as TGTGCCAGCAGTTACTTCCGGGGGAACTACGAGCAGTACTTC. The chain links TRBV6-6 to TRBJ2-7; weak D call: TRBD2 (6 bases). The CDR3 sequence is 14 residues long. The ends were cut back, 1 base at V and 3 bases at J, with 10 bases in the middle. Germline V gene sequence: CDR1 MNHNY, CDR2 SVGAGI (reference sequence).

The chain links TRBV7-3 to TRBJ1-2, with TRBD1 matching over 8 bases. V lost 5 bases to trimming and J lost 7 bases; unmatched junction nucleotides: 12. Germline V CDR1 and CDR2: SGHTA, FQGTGA. This CDR3 spans 15 amino acids. The CDR3 protein is CASSRSGQEGSGYTF. CDR3 sequence (DNA): TGTGCCAGCAGCCGATCGGGACAGGAGGGGAGTGGCTACACCTTC. The whole variable domain, remainder taken from reference TRBV7-3 and TRBJ1-2, is GAGVSQTPSNKVTEKGKYVELRCDPISGHTALYWYRQSLGQGPEFLIYFQGTGAADDSGLPNDRFFAVRPEGSVSTLKIQRTERGDSAVYLCASSRSGQEGSGYTFGSGTRLTVV.

The V and J genes are TRBV12-5 and TRBJ2-7, with D perhaps matching TRBD1 (5 bases). Trimming left V 1 base short and J 1 base short, with 17 bases between. CDR1 LGHNT and CDR2 FRNRAP come from the germline V gene. CDR3 length: 17 residues. The CDR3 region is CASGLGAALGHSYEQYF. DNA of the CDR3: TGTGCTAGTGGTTTGGGGGCGGCCCTTGGACATTCCTACGAGCAGTACTTC. Looking up the rest from reference TRBV12-5 and TRBJ2-7 gives the full variable domain: DARVTQTPRHKVTEMGQEVTMRCQPILGHNTVFWYRQTMMQGLELLAYFRNRAPLDDSGMPKDRFSAEMPDATLATLKIQPSEPRDSAVYFCASGLGAALGHSYEQYFGPGTRLTVT.

This clone has a single count. The V gene is TRBV7-8, the J gene TRBJ2-7, with D possibly matching TRBD2 (6 bases). Germline V gene data show CDR1 as SGHVS and CDR2 as FQNEAQ. The CDR3 loop spans 14 amino acids. V was shortened by 0 bases and J by 2 bases, with 8 bases between the two germline ends. Here the CDR3 DNA reads TGTGCCAGCAGCTTAGCCCGACTAGCCTACGAGCAGTACTTC. Its protein is CASSLARLAYEQYF.

The chain has TRBV19 and TRBJ2-5; TRBD2 matches 7 bases. Germline trimming cut 6 bases from V and 2 bases from J; bases unmatched to any gene: 9. The CDR3 is 15 amino acids. CDR1 LNHDA and CDR2 SQIVND come from the germline V gene (reference sequence). The chain's CDR3 is CASRPPGGGQETQYF. CDR3 DNA sequence: TGTGCCAGTAGACCCCCCGGCGGGGGACAAGAGACCCAGTACTTC.